The 23 T cell receptor beta chains reported below all come from one sample, sequenced in a study of control samples from healthy donors and cancer patients. Repertoires were generated with immunoSEQ multiplex PCR, while TCRdb's copy carries only in-frame clones and drops some. The sample yields some 140,000 clones, less than 90% seen once. Sequenced sample: blood. The receptors stem from a woman under 40 in good health.

This clone has just one count. The chain combines TRBV11-2 with TRBJ1-2; 7 nucleotides match TRBD1. With 5 bases clipped from V and 2 bases from J, the junction kept 14 bases outside the gene matches. This CDR3 is 17 amino acids long. Germline V CDR1 and CDR2: SGHAT, FQNNGV. The CDR3 loop is CASSLTGRQGLNYGYTF. The CDR3 coding sequence is TGTGCCAGCAGCCTAACCGGGAGACAGGGCTTAAACTATGGCTACACCTTC.

V gene TRBV19 combines with J gene TRBJ1-5; 7 bases match TRBD1. This CDR3 has 14 residues. V lost 4 bases, J lost 5 bases, and 5 bases stayed unmatched. From germline, CDR1 is LNHDA and CDR2 SQIVND (reference sequence). The CDR3 DNA follows: TGTGCCAGTAGTACGGGACAGATAGATCAGCCCCAGCATTTT. This translates into CASSTGQIDQPQHF.

V and J are TRBV3-1 (or the pseudogene TRBV3-2) and TRBJ1-4; D perhaps matches TRBD1 (5 bases). Germline values: CDR1 LGHDT, CDR2 YNNKEL (reference sequence). The CDR3 totals 15 residues. The V gene lost 0 bases and the J gene lost 9 bases, with 14 bases spanning the gap. CDR3 nucleotide sequence: TGTGCCAGCAGCCAAGACGGGGGTCGTCACCAAAAACTGTTTTTT. It yields the protein CASSQDGGRHQKLFF.

This clone came up once. The chain carries TRBV19 and TRBJ1-6; D unclear. The V and J ends lost 3 bases and 7 bases respectively, with 10 bases between them. Germline V gene sequence: CDR1 LNHDA, CDR2 SQIVND (reference sequence). CDR3 length: 14 amino acids. The CDR3, as DNA: TGTGCCAGTAGTATGGCCAGAAAAAATTCACCCCTCCACTTT. This gives the protein CASSMARKNSPLHF.

The genes are TRBV6-5 and TRBJ2-1, with unresolved D. The CDR3 loop spans 11 amino acids. Trimming shortened V by 6 bases and J by 6 bases, and 6 bases separated the two germline ends. The germline V gene encodes CDR1 MNHEY and CDR2 SVGAGI. Here the CDR3 reads CASRGSNEQFF. The DNA for the CDR3 is TGTGCCAGCAGGGGATCCAATGAGCAGTTCTTC.

The gene calls are TRBV18 and TRBJ2-7; 8 nucleotides line up with TRBD2. After removal of 3 bases from V and 6 bases from J, the junction contained 10 bases not matched to a gene. Looked up from germline, CDR1 is KGHSH and CDR2 is LQKENI. The CDR3 extends over 15 amino acids. For the CDR3, the DNA is TGTGCCAGCTCACCCCTGTCCTGGCGGGGGGCCGAGCAGTACTTC. Translating it yields CASSPLSWRGAEQYF. Drawing the rest from reference TRBV18 and TRBJ2-7, the complete variable domain is NAGVMQNPRHLVRRRGQEARLRCSPMKGHSHVYWYRQLPEEGLKFMVYLQKENIIDESGMPKERFSAEFPKEGPSILRIQQVVRGDSAAYFCASSPLSWRGAEQYFGPGTRLTVT.

V gene TRBV12-5 combines with J gene TRBJ2-3; 10 bases are a match to TRBD2. V gave up 6 bases and J gave up 7 bases; unmatched junction bases: 10. This CDR3 has 15 amino acids. Germline CDR1 is LGHNT and CDR2 is FRNRAP. The CDR3 coding sequence is TGTGCTAGTGGACCTAGCGGGAGCAGCATGCATACGCAGTATTTT. Protein product: CASGPSGSSMHTQYF.

This rearrangement joins TRBV10-3 to TRBJ1-4, with D possibly TRBD1 on 6 matching bases. The CDR3 covers 14 residues. Between the trimmed V and J ends, which lost 2 bases and 8 bases, there was a span of 12 bases. CDR1 and CDR2 (germline): ENHRY, SYGVKD. The CDR3 DNA follows: TGTGCCATCAGTGAGAGAGGGGGAGACGAAAAACTGTTTTTT. Protein sequence: CAISERGGDEKLFF.

The chain joins TRBV28 to TRBJ2-3; no clear D. Germline V gives CDR1 MDHEN, CDR2 SYDVKM. The CDR3 length is 12 residues. Between the trimmed V and J ends, which lost 5 bases and 8 bases, there was a span of 11 bases. For the CDR3, the DNA is TGTGCCAGCAGTCTCTATATGGTTACGCAGTATTTT. This codes for CASSLYMVTQYF.

The chain employs TRBV5-1 and TRBJ1-4; no clear D gene. The CDR3 is made up of 14 amino acids. Germline values: CDR1 SGHRS, CDR2 YFSETQ. Trimming removed 0 bases from V and 0 bases from J, with 3 bases in between. CDR3 loop: CASSLGSTNEKLFF. In DNA form, the CDR3 reads TGCGCCAGCAGCTTGGGATCAACTAATGAAAAACTGTTTTTT.

The chain links TRBV11-2 to TRBJ1-3; 7 positions agree with TRBD1. This CDR3 region has 17 residues. The trim removed 5 bases at V and 0 bases at J, leaving 10 bases unmatched. In germline, CDR1 is SGHAT, CDR2 FQNNGV. CDR3 in amino acids: CASSRPLQGFSGNTIYF. CDR3 sequence (DNA): TGTGCCAGCAGCCGCCCGTTACAGGGGTTCTCTGGAAACACCATATATTTT. The variable domain in full, with the rest retrieved from reference TRBV11-2 and TRBJ1-3, is EAGVAQSPRYKIIEKRQSVAFWCNPISGHATLYWYQQILGQGPKLLIQFQNNGVVDDSQLPKDRFSAERLKGVDSTLKIQPAKLEDSAVYLCASSRPLQGFSGNTIYFGEGSWLTVV.

The CDR3 spells CASSPLAGPYEQYF. The CDR3 DNA reads as TGTGCCAGCAGCCCGCTAGCGGGACCCTACGAGCAGTACTTC. V gene TRBV7-2 combines with J gene TRBJ2-7, with 9 bases matching TRBD2. Losses at the gene ends were 5 bases for V and 2 bases for J; bases not matched to a gene: 4. The germline gives CDR1 SGHTA, CDR2 FQGNSA. CDR3 length equals 14 residues.

The chain is built from TRBV7-6 and TRBJ2-3, with a possible D match to TRBD1 (6 bases). The CDR3 consists of 15 residues. Per germline, CDR1 SGHVS and CDR2 FNYEAQ. V gave up 2 bases and J gave up 2 bases, with 11 bases separating them. The CDR3 DNA reads as TGTGCCAGCAGCTTAAACGGACAGTCCACAGATACGCAGTATTTT. Protein: CASSLNGQSTDTQYF. The full variable domain, in which reference TRBV7-6 and TRBJ2-3 provide the parts outside the CDR3, is GAGVSQSPRYKVTKRGQDVALRCDPISGHVSLYWYRQALGQGPEFLTYFNYEAQQDKSGLPNDRFSAERPEGSISTLTIQRTEQRDSAMYRCASSLNGQSTDTQYFGPGTRLTVL.

This chain uses TRBV3-1 (or the pseudogene TRBV3-2) with TRBJ2-1; the match to TRBD2 covers 9 bases. The CDR3 covers 16 residues. Germline V gives CDR1 LGHDT, CDR2 YNNKEL (reference sequence). V was pared by 1 base and J by 7 bases, with 8 bases of the junction left unmatched. The CDR3 reads CASSQGGGRAGNEQFF. CDR3 sequence (DNA): TGTGCCAGCAGCCAAGGGGGCGGGAGGGCCGGTAATGAGCAGTTCTTC.

This clone has just a few counts. This chain joins TRBV19 and TRBJ1-3; D may be TRBD1 (5 bases). The CDR3 runs 14 residues. V shed 4 bases and J shed 1 base, with 8 bases lying between them. CDR1 is LNHDA, CDR2 SQIVND, per germline (reference sequence). The chain's CDR3 is CASSSRESGNTIYF. CDR3 in DNA: TGTGCCAGTAGTAGCAGGGAGTCTGGAAACACCATATATTTT. Drawing the rest from reference TRBV19 and TRBJ1-3, the complete variable domain is DGGITQSPKYLFRKEGQNVTLSCEQNLNHDAMYWYRQDPGQGLRLIYYSQIVNDFQKGDIAEGYSVSREKKESFPLTVTSAQKNPTAFYLCASSSRESGNTIYFGEGSWLTVV.

V gene TRBV4-2 combines with J gene TRBJ1-2; TRBD1 matches 10 bases. This CDR3 comprises 14 residues. Germline-derived CDR1 and CDR2 are LGHNA and YNFKEQ. V lost 3 bases and J lost 4; bases outside the gene matches: 2. The CDR3 sequence is CASSQDRGSYGYTF. As DNA, the CDR3 is TGTGCCAGCAGCCAGGACAGGGGGAGCTATGGCTACACCTTC.

The rearrangement joins TRBV6-5 to TRBJ2-7, with 10 positions matching TRBD1. This CDR3 region has 14 residues. The V and J ends lost 6 bases and 3 bases, in that order; junction bases with no gene match: 5. The germline gives CDR1 MNHEY, CDR2 SVGAGI. The CDR3 sequence: CASRAGTGDYEQYF. CDR3 nucleotide sequence: TGTGCCAGCAGAGCCGGGACAGGGGACTACGAGCAGTACTTC.

The V and J genes are TRBV15 and TRBJ2-7, with TRBD2 identical over 7 bases. Germline CDR1 and CDR2: LNHNV and YYDKDF (reference sequence). With V trimmed by 3 bases and J by 2 bases, 13 bases remained unmatched. This CDR3 spans 17 amino acids. Here the CDR3 reads CATSRGRGAAGAYEQYF. In DNA, the CDR3 is TGTGCCACCAGCAGGGGCCGGGGTGCCGCGGGGGCCTACGAGCAGTACTTC.

V and J are TRBV5-4 and TRBJ2-3; 8 bases fit TRBD1. From germline, CDR1 is SGHNT and CDR2 YYREEE (reference sequence). This CDR3 has 17 amino acids. The ends lost 4 bases at V and 0 bases at J; junction bases unmatched: 10. This CDR3 is CASSPDLQGVSTDTQYF. CDR3 bases: TGTGCCAGCAGCCCGGACCTACAGGGGGTGAGCACAGATACGCAGTATTTT.

V and J are TRBV6-4 and TRBJ2-7, with 10 bases aligning to TRBD1. Germline-derived CDR1 and CDR2 are MRHNA and SNTAGT. With 3 bases clipped from V and 6 bases from J, the junction kept 8 bases outside the gene matches. The CDR3 sequence is 15 residues long. The CDR3 reads CASSDGTGVSGEQYF. CDR3 DNA: TGTGCCAGCAGTGATGGGACAGGGGTATCAGGCGAGCAGTACTTC.

The chain is built from TRBV28 and TRBJ1-5, with TRBD1 as a possible D gene (6 bases). The CDR3 has 13 amino acids. Germline-derived CDR1 and CDR2 are MDHEN and SYDVKM. V was pared by 6 bases and J by 4 bases, with 10 bases between. CDR3 in amino acids: CASRPGQNQPQHF. CDR3 DNA: TGTGCCAGCAGACCAGGACAGAATCAGCCCCAGCATTTT.

This chain joins TRBV28 and TRBJ2-7, with TRBD2 matching 9 bases. The CDR3 loop spans 14 amino acids. Trimming took 2 bases from V and 5 from J; bases not matched to a gene: 4. CDR1 and CDR2 (germline): MDHEN, SYDVKM. The CDR3: CASSLLAGFHEQYF. The DNA of the CDR3 is TGTGCCAGCAGTTTACTAGCGGGATTCCACGAGCAGTACTTC.

The chain recombines TRBV7-2 with TRBJ1-2; D may be TRBD1 (5 bases). Trimming took off 1 base at V and 4 bases at J, with 13 bases between the two ends. CDR1 and CDR2 (germline): SGHTA, FQGNSA. CDR3 length equals 15 residues. The CDR3 here is CASSLGGRTPYGYTF. In DNA form, the CDR3 reads TGTGCCAGCAGCTTAGGGGGACGGACCCCCTATGGCTACACCTTC.